This TCR beta chain was retrieved from a study of T cell responses to AZD1222 COVID-19 vaccine (dated by TCRdb to about 2021). Regarding the research as a whole: AZD1222 recipients whose second dose came at about 4 weeks and those whose second dose came at about 12 weeks were combined into one group, since spike-specific TCR depth and breadth did not differ between the two schedules. TCR sequencing was performed for 230 to 250 trial participants, of whom some 200 were given two doses of AZD1222 and around 26 were given two doses of MenACWY control vaccine. Trial participants were enrolled into age subgroups of 18-55, 56-69 and 70-plus years, which contained about 150, 27 and 61 TCR-sequenced participants, respectively. What the authors observed across the whole study: Only six or seven AZD1222 recipients were SARS-CoV-2 seropositive at baseline, limiting conclusions about previously exposed vaccinees. After two AZD1222 doses, spike-specific TCR breadth and depth were significantly higher than at day 0 and than in MenACWY recipients. Participants were mostly white British and included more females than males, and it was suggested by the authors that clonal diversity may have been underestimated. In the small 56-69-year group, the increase in depth fell short of significance, most likely because of low power. Vaccine-associated CD4 TCRs spanned the whole spike protein, with dominant responses in regions 160-218 and 743-854. Epitopes outside the regions mutated in the B.1.351 and B.1.1.7 variants were reportedly recognized by nearly half of the unique spike-specific TCRs. No day 14 peak-response samples were available, so repertoires were characterized only after the peak T cell response.

Trimming removed 2 bases from V and 4 bases from J; the gene matches leave 8 bases unexplained. Reading from cysteine to phenylalanine, the CDR3 counts 16 amino acids. The DNA shown is the 48-base CDR3, in frame from base 1. CDR1 SGHAT and CDR2 FQNNGV were looked up in the germline V gene. The CDR3 regions of human TCRbeta chains were subjected to immunosequencing. Regarding the original processing steps: Repertoire TCRs were checked for matches against a reference library of SARS-CoV-2-specific TCRs that had been generated using the MIRA antigen-specificity platform. Breadth was defined as the fraction of unique TCRs that were SARS-CoV-2-associated, and depth was defined as the fraction of total T cells that were SARS-CoV-2-associated. Using the MIRA data, each spike-specific TCR was assigned both to the spike region to which the TCR was reactive and to a CD4 or CD8 class. Log10-transformed breadth and depth values were compared by one-way ANOVA with Sidak's multiple comparisons tests. Not all clones reach the TCRdb copy of this immuneACCESS table, which keeps in-frame sequences only. Checked studies attribute under half of the gap to unresolved V genes and leave the rest unexplained. V and J calls and clone size follow that table, whereas D and trimming were derived from the DNA. For this sample there are 80,000 or so clones; 70% to 90% appear just once. The ten largest clonotypes hold about 1.6% of the sample.

The time point label for this specimen denotes: baseline before first vaccination. Vaccinee samples were obtained from the UK trials COV001 and COV002, which included a single-blind randomized controlled phase 2/3 trial of AZD1222 (ChAdOx1 nCoV-19) in healthy adults. Trial participant PBMC samples were collected at day 0 and day 28 after the second dose for TCRbeta chain sequencing. This clone was detected once. Its antigen target is currently unknown. The sample holds no much larger clone one base away, and base qualities are not on file. Sequences were derived from peripheral blood, sampled on day 0 of AZD1222 vaccination. This TCR was sampled from an adult in good health. Recombination linked TRBV11-2 to TRBJ1-1, with 9 central nucleotides matching TRBD1. The encoded CDR3 is CASSLLNGQGSTEAFF. The nucleotide sequence is given as TGTGCCAGCAGCTTATTAAATGGACAGGGGAGCACTGAAGCTTTCTTT. Extended through the reference TRBV11-2 and TRBJ1-1 proteins, this CDR3 yields the full variable domain: EAGVAQSPRYKIIEKRQSVAFWCNPISGHATLYWYQQILGQGPKLLIQFQNNGVVDDSQLPKDRFSAERLKGVDSTLKIQPAKLEDSAVYLCASSLLNGQGSTEAFFGQGTRLTVV.